This T cell receptor (beta chain) came from a study of blood T cell repertoires in COVID-19. This table comes from immunoSEQ multiplex PCR, and its TCRdb copy is limited to in-frame clones, with some not included. Of more than 300,000 clones listed, 80% to 90% are singletons. Per the germline V gene, CDR1 is SGHRS and CDR2 is YFSETQ. The CDR3 runs 17 residues. Trimming stripped 5 bases from V and 0 bases from J, with 15 bases between. The chain employs TRBV5-1 and TRBJ1-6, with TRBD1 as a possible D gene (6 bases). The receptor was isolated from a middle-aged man in a cohort exposed to, infected with or recovered from COVID-19 (not recorded which). Sequenced material: PBMCs or T cells enriched from blood (not recorded which). The CDR3 coding sequence is TGCGCCAGCAGAGGGGACACCGCTAACTCCTATAATTCACCCCTCCACTTT. Protein product: CASRGDTANSYNSPLHF. The variable domain in full, completed from reference TRBV5-1 and TRBJ1-6, reads KAGVTQTPRYLIKTRGQQVTLSCSPISGHRSVSWYQQTPGQGLQFLFEYFSETQRNKGNFPGRFSGRQFSNSRSEMNVSTLELGDSALYLCASRGDTANSYNSPLHFGNGTRLTVT.